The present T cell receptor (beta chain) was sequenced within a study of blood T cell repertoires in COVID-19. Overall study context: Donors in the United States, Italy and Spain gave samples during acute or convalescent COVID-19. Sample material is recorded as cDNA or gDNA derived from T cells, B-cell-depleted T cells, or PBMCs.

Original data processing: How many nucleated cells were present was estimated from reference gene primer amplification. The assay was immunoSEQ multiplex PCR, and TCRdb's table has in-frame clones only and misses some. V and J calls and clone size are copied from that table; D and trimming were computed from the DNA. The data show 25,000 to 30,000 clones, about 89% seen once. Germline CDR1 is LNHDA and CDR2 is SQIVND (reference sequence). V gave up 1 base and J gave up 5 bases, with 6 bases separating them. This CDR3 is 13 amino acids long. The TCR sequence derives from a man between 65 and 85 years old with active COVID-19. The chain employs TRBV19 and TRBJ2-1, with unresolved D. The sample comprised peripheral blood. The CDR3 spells CASSIAADNEQFF. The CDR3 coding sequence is TGTGCCAGTAGTATAGCGGCGGACAATGAGCAGTTCTTC.